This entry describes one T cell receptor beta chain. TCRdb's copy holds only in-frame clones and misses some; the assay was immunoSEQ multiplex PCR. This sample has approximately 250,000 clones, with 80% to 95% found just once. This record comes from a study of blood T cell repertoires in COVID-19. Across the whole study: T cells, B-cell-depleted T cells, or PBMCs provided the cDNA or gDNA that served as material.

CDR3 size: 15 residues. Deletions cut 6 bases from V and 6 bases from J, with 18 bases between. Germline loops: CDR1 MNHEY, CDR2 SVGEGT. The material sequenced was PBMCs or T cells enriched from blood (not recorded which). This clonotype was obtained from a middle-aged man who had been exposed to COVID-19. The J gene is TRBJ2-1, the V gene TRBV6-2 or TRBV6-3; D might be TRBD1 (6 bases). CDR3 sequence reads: CASSATGISSNEQFF. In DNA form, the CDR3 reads TGTGCCAGCAGCGCAACAGGGATTTCAAGCAATGAGCAGTTCTTC.